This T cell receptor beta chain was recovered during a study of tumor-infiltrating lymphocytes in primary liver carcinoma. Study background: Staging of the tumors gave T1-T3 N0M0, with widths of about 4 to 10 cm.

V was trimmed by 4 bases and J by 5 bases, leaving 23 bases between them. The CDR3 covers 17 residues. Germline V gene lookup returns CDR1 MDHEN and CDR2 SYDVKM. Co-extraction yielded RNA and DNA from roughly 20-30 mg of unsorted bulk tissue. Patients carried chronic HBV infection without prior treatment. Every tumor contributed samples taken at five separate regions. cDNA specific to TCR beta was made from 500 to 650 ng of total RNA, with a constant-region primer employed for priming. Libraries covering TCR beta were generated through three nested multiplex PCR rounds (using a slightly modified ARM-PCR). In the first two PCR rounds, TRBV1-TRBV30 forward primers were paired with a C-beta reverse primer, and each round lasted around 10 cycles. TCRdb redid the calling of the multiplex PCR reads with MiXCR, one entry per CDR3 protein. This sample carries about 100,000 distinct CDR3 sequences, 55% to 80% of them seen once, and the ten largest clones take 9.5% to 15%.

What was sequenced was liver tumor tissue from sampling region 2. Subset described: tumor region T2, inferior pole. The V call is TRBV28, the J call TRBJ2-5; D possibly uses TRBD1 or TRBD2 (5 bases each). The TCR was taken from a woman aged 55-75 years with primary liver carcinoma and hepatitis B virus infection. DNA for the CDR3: TGTGCCAGCAGTTCGGACCAAAGGAGGACACCAGGGGAGACCCAGTACTTC. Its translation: CASSSDQRRTPGETQYF. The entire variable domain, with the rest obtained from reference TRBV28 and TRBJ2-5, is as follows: DVKVTQSSRYLVKRTGEKVFLECVQDMDHENMFWYRQDPGLGLRLIYFSYDVKMKEKGDIPEGYSVSREKKERFSLILESASTNQTSMYLCASSSDQRRTPGETQYFGPGTRLLVL.